This entry concerns a single T cell receptor beta chain. The CDR3 spans 15 residues. Germline V lookup: CDR1 SGHRS, CDR2 YFSETQ. Unmatched junction bases numbered 5, after V lost 3 bases and J lost 5 bases. This sample was included in a study of blood T cell repertoires in COVID-19. Original methodology: Scientists estimated how many nucleated cells there were by amplifying reference gene primers. The table came from immunoSEQ multiplex PCR; TCRdb's copy has only in-frame clones and leaves some out. V, J and clone size derive from that table, while D and trimming were established from the DNA sequence. The repertoire holds approximately 120,000 clones, roughly 82% seen once, with 7.9% in the top ten.

The sample consisted of peripheral blood. This TCR came from a woman older than 75 with active or convalescent COVID-19. The rearrangement links TRBV5-1 to TRBJ2-3; 11 nucleotides match TRBD1. CDR3 nucleotides: TGCGCCAGCAGCTCCGGACAGGGGGCAGGAGATACGCAGTATTTT. This encodes CASSSGQGAGDTQYF.